This T cell receptor (beta chain) appears in the sequencing data of a study of metastatic and nonmetastatic thyroid tumors. Study context: Comparison of repertoires was carried out across blood and tumor or nodule tissue from malignant and benign thyroid patients. Notes on the study in general: Relative to benign nodules, malignant thyroid tumors were reportedly characterized by significantly elevated TCR beta diversity in blood and tumor.

TCRdb re-called the PCR reads via MiXCR. This table holds under 55,000 clones, about 15% found once. This clone is medium-sized. Its matching antigen is unknown. CDR3 length equals 15 residues. Germline assignment: CDR1 MNHEY and CDR2 SVGAGI. The V gene end was trimmed by 2 bases and the J gene end by 7 bases; junction bases not matched to a gene: 8. Thyroid surgery was performed in patients who had received no treatment beforehand. This TCR came from a female donor with papillary thyroid cancer or a benign thyroid nodule (not recorded which). Some clones in this sample may be carry-over from other donors' samples. The sample consisted of blood. V is TRBV6-5 and J is TRBJ2-1; 7 bases match TRBD1. CDR3 coding DNA: TGTGCCAGCAGTTACGAGGGACAGAGAAGGAATGAGCAGTTCTTC. Its translation: CASSYEGQRRNEQFF.